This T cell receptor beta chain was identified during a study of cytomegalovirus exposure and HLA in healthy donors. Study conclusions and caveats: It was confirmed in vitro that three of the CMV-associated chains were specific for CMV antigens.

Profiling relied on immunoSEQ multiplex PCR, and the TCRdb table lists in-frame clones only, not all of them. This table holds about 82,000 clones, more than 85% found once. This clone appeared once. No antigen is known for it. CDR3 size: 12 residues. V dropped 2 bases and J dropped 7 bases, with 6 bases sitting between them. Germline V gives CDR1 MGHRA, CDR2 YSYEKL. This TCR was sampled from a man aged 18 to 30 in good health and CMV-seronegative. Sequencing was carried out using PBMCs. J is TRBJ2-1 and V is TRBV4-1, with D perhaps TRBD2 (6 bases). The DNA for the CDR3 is TGCGCCAGCAGCCAACGGGGGAATGAGCAGTTCTTC. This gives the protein CASSQRGNEQFF.